A selection of T cell receptor beta chains follows, all from one sample in a study of CD8+ T cells in alopecia areata. Repertoires were generated with immunoSEQ multiplex PCR, while TCRdb's copy carries only in-frame clones and drops some. Among about 190,000 clones listed, approximately 67% were seen once. The sample was CD4+ T cells sorted from blood, taken around week 50, from a patient treated with tofacitinib. All receptors derive from a human donor with alopecia areata. Both conserved end residues are part of each CDR3. The D gene is left open where the match is weak. Some rows have no size entry. The others give once, few or many, or a class for an expanded clone.

v_gene: TRBV29-1; abundance: -; j_gene: TRBJ1-1; d_gene: -; CDR3nt: TGCAGCGTACACACGACTAGGGAAGCTTTCTTT; CDR3aa: CSVHTTREAFF
v_gene: TRBV7-9; abundance: -; j_gene: TRBJ2-7; d_gene: -; CDR3nt: TGTGCCAGCAGCTTTTTAGGGGCTCCGGAATACGAGCAGTACTTC; CDR3aa: CASSFLGAPEYEQYF
v_gene: TRBV25-1; abundance: -; j_gene: TRBJ1-6; d_gene: -; CDR3nt: TGTGCCAGCAGTGTGGGGGGAACAAATTCACCCCTCCACTTT; CDR3aa: CASSVGGTNSPLHF
v_gene: TRBV4-3; abundance: few; j_gene: TRBJ1-6; d_gene: -; CDR3nt: TGCGCCAGCAGCCAAGATACCCCGGCGGGAAATTCACCCCTCCACTTT; CDR3aa: CASSQDTPAGNSPLHF
v_gene: TRBV4-3; abundance: once; j_gene: TRBJ2-6; d_gene: -; CDR3nt: TGCGCCAGCAGAGGAGGGCTCTCTGGGGCCAACGTCCTGACTTTC; CDR3aa: CASRGGLSGANVLTF
v_gene: TRBV19; abundance: once; j_gene: TRBJ2-7; d_gene: TRBD1; CDR3nt: TGTGCCAGTAGCCGGGGACAGCTCGAGCAGTACTTC; CDR3aa: CASSRGQLEQYF
v_gene: TRBV5-1; abundance: -; j_gene: TRBJ2-7; d_gene: -; CDR3nt: TGCGCCAGCAGCTTGGGACAGGATTACGAGCAGTACTTC; CDR3aa: CASSLGQDYEQYF
v_gene: TRBV6-5; abundance: -; j_gene: TRBJ1-5; d_gene: -; CDR3nt: TGTGCCAGCAGTACTCCGGGACACGCGAATCAGCCCCAGCATTTT; CDR3aa: CASSTPGHANQPQHF
v_gene: TRBV5-6; abundance: few; j_gene: TRBJ1-2; d_gene: TRBD1; CDR3nt: TGTGCCAGCAGCCCTCAGGGGGCCTATGGCTACACCTTC; CDR3aa: CASSPQGAYGYTF
v_gene: TRBV29-1; abundance: once; j_gene: TRBJ1-2; d_gene: -; CDR3nt: TGCAGCGTTGGAGGCCAGGCTCATGGCTACACCTTC; CDR3aa: CSVGGQAHGYTF
v_gene: TRBV5-1; abundance: once; j_gene: TRBJ1-1; d_gene: -; CDR3nt: TGCGCCAGCAGCTGGGACTACAGGGCGGACACTGAAGCTTTCTTT; CDR3aa: CASSWDYRADTEAFF
v_gene: TRBV28; abundance: -; j_gene: TRBJ2-1; d_gene: -; CDR3nt: TGTGCCAGCAGTTTCAGTTCGAATGGGGCCTACAATGAGCAGTTCTTC; CDR3aa: CASSFSSNGAYNEQFF
v_gene: TRBV11-2; abundance: -; j_gene: TRBJ2-5; d_gene: TRBD2; CDR3nt: TGTGCCAGCAGCTTAGATATCGGACTAGTGGAAGAGACCCAGTACTTC; CDR3aa: CASSLDIGLVEETQYF
v_gene: TRBV4-1; abundance: -; j_gene: TRBJ2-5; d_gene: TRBD1; CDR3nt: TGCGCCAGCAGCCAAGGACCGGGACAGGGAGAGACCCAGTACTTC; CDR3aa: CASSQGPGQGETQYF
v_gene: TRBV5-1; abundance: -; j_gene: TRBJ2-1; d_gene: TRBD2; CDR3nt: TGCGCCAGCAGCGAATTAGCGGGGGCCAACAATGAGCAGTTCTTC; CDR3aa: CASSELAGANNEQFF
v_gene: TRBV29-1; abundance: once; j_gene: TRBJ2-3; d_gene: -; CDR3nt: TGCAGCGGTGGAGAAGGCCCCAATACGCAGTATTTT; CDR3aa: CSGGEGPNTQYF
v_gene: TRBV5-8; abundance: few; j_gene: TRBJ1-4; d_gene: -; CDR3nt: TGTGCCAGCAGCGTGGGACCCCGGGATGAAAAACTGTTTTTT; CDR3aa: CASSVGPRDEKLFF
v_gene: TRBV6-5; abundance: -; j_gene: TRBJ1-1; d_gene: -; CDR3nt: TGTGCCAGCAGTTACTCAGGGGCCATGAACACTGAAGCTTTCTTT; CDR3aa: CASSYSGAMNTEAFF
v_gene: TRBV9; abundance: once; j_gene: TRBJ2-3; d_gene: -; CDR3nt: TGTGCCAGCAGCGTAGCTCCGTTTACAGATACGCAGTATTTT; CDR3aa: CASSVAPFTDTQYF
v_gene: TRBV2; abundance: -; j_gene: TRBJ1-5; d_gene: TRBD1; CDR3nt: TGTGCCAGCAGTGAAGGAAAGGGACAGAATCAGCCCCAGCATTTT; CDR3aa: CASSEGKGQNQPQHF
v_gene: TRBV11-2; abundance: -; j_gene: TRBJ2-7; d_gene: -; CDR3nt: TGTGCCAGCAGCAGGCACGAGCAGTACTTC; CDR3aa: CASSRHEQYF
v_gene: TRBV29-1; abundance: -; j_gene: TRBJ2-1; d_gene: TRBD1; CDR3nt: TGCAGCGTTGAAGATGGGAACAGGGGGTTCCTCAGATATGAGCAGTTCTTC; CDR3aa: CSVEDGNRGFLRYEQFF
v_gene: TRBV30; abundance: -; j_gene: TRBJ1-6; d_gene: -; CDR3nt: TGTGCCTGGAGCCTGGGGGCGGATTCACCCCTCCACTTT; CDR3aa: CAWSLGADSPLHF
v_gene: TRBV2; abundance: -; j_gene: TRBJ2-7; d_gene: -; CDR3nt: TGTGCCAGCGGGGCAGGGGACTCCTACGAGCAGTACTTC; CDR3aa: CASGAGDSYEQYF
v_gene: TRBV4-1; abundance: -; j_gene: TRBJ1-5; d_gene: -; CDR3nt: TGCGCCAGCAGCAAAGTGACTGGCAACAATCAGCCCCAGCATTTT; CDR3aa: CASSKVTGNNQPQHF
v_gene: TRBV5-1; abundance: -; j_gene: TRBJ2-6; d_gene: TRBD1; CDR3nt: TGCGCCAGCAGTACCGGGACAGGGATATCTGGGGCCAACGTCCTGACTTTC; CDR3aa: CASSTGTGISGANVLTF
v_gene: TRBV7-3; abundance: few; j_gene: TRBJ1-2; d_gene: -; CDR3nt: TGTGCCAGCAGCTTCGGGGGAGGTGGCTACACCTTC; CDR3aa: CASSFGGGGYTF
v_gene: TRBV19; abundance: few; j_gene: TRBJ1-5; d_gene: -; CDR3nt: TGTGCCAGTGCGGGGAGGTATAGCAATCAGCCCCAGCATTTT; CDR3aa: CASAGRYSNQPQHF
v_gene: TRBV6-1; abundance: -; j_gene: TRBJ2-4; d_gene: TRBD2; CDR3nt: TGTGCCAGCAGTGAAGGCGGGGGGGGAAACATTCAGTACTTC; CDR3aa: CASSEGGGGNIQYF
v_gene: TRBV9; abundance: -; j_gene: TRBJ1-1; d_gene: -; CDR3nt: TGTGCCAGCAGCCCCCAAACCCGGTTGCCGACTGAAGCTTTCTTT; CDR3aa: CASSPQTRLPTEAFF
v_gene: TRBV29-1; abundance: -; j_gene: TRBJ2-7; d_gene: -; CDR3nt: TGCAGCGTCAACAGGGTGGGTACCTACGAGCAGTACTTC; CDR3aa: CSVNRVGTYEQYF
v_gene: TRBV27; abundance: -; j_gene: TRBJ2-1; d_gene: -; CDR3nt: TGTGCCAGCAGTTACCCACCCTACAATGAGCAGTTCTTC; CDR3aa: CASSYPPYNEQFF
v_gene: TRBV18; abundance: few; j_gene: TRBJ2-4; d_gene: -; CDR3nt: TGTGCCAGCTCACCACGTACCGGGACTGGAAAAAACATTCAGTACTTC; CDR3aa: CASSPRTGTGKNIQYF
v_gene: TRBV7-6; abundance: few; j_gene: TRBJ2-3; d_gene: TRBD2; CDR3nt: TGTGCCAGCAGCTTGATAGCGGGGGGGCGCTCAGATACGCAGTATTTT; CDR3aa: CASSLIAGGRSDTQYF
v_gene: TRBV7-3; abundance: -; j_gene: TRBJ2-6; d_gene: -; CDR3nt: TGTGCCAGCAGCCCGAACAGGGCTGGGGCCAACGTCCTGACTTTC; CDR3aa: CASSPNRAGANVLTF
v_gene: TRBV11-1; abundance: -; j_gene: TRBJ2-5; d_gene: TRBD2; CDR3nt: TGTGCCAGCAGCCCTGGACTAGCGGGGGGGCCAGAGACCCAGTACTTC; CDR3aa: CASSPGLAGGPETQYF
v_gene: TRBV4-2; abundance: -; j_gene: TRBJ2-2; d_gene: -; CDR3nt: TGTGCCAGCAGCCAAGATGAGGCACCTCAAGTGGGCGGGGAGCTGTTTTTT; CDR3aa: CASSQDEAPQVGGELFF
v_gene: TRBV7-2; abundance: few; j_gene: TRBJ2-1; d_gene: -; CDR3nt: TGTGCCAGCAGCTTAATGGGAGGCAGGGTGGAGAATGAGCAGTTCTTC; CDR3aa: CASSLMGGRVENEQFF
v_gene: TRBV29-1; abundance: few; j_gene: TRBJ2-7; d_gene: -; CDR3nt: TGCAGCGTTGCGAGGGCCCCATCCTACGAGCAGTACTTC; CDR3aa: CSVARAPSYEQYF
v_gene: TRBV9; abundance: -; j_gene: TRBJ1-1; d_gene: -; CDR3nt: TGTGCCAGCAGCGTCAAGGGGGGGCTAACGGGAACCACTGAAGCTTTCTTT; CDR3aa: CASSVKGGLTGTTEAFF
v_gene: TRBV4-3; abundance: -; j_gene: TRBJ2-1; d_gene: -; CDR3nt: TGCGCCAGCAGCCAAGATGGTAGTGGGGGGAGGTTCTTC; CDR3aa: CASSQDGSGGRFF
v_gene: TRBV30; abundance: once; j_gene: TRBJ1-2; d_gene: TRBD1; CDR3nt: TGTGCCTGGATCCCCGGGACAGGGGCCAACTATGGCTACACCTTC; CDR3aa: CAWIPGTGANYGYTF
v_gene: TRBV4-3; abundance: once; j_gene: TRBJ1-1; d_gene: TRBD1; CDR3nt: TGCGCCAGCAGCCAGGGGACAGGGATGAACACTGAAGCTTTCTTT; CDR3aa: CASSQGTGMNTEAFF
v_gene: TRBV9; abundance: -; j_gene: TRBJ1-6; d_gene: -; CDR3nt: TGTGCCAGCAGCGTAGCGGCGGGTTGGGATTCACCCCTCCACTTT; CDR3aa: CASSVAAGWDSPLHF
v_gene: TRBV25-1; abundance: -; j_gene: TRBJ1-5; d_gene: TRBD1; CDR3nt: TGTGCCAGCAGTGGAGGACAGGGCGGGCGGCAGCCCCAGCATTTT; CDR3aa: CASSGGQGGRQPQHF